This T cell receptor beta chain is from a study of blood T cell repertoires in COVID-19 (dated by TCRdb to 2018 to 2020). Some background on the complete study: The collaborator samples originated in the United States, Italy and Spain and spanned the acute and convalescent phases of COVID-19. Samples came from the ongoing ImmuneRACE study (first 160 participants) plus 1,254 subjects from 6 global collaborators. The repertoires were released in a freely available public database intended as a resource for research on the immune response to SARS-CoV-2. Where HLA class I and class II types were available, the types were taken from metadata supplied by the sample provider, not from assay-based typing. The prospective study material was composed of cDNA or gDNA derived from T cells, B-cell-depleted T cells, or PBMCs. Nearly every sample came with metadata listing a de-identified subject ID, COVID-19 status, age in years and sex. The dataset comprised deeply sampled blood TCRbeta repertoires from subjects exposed to, actively infected with, or recovered from COVID-19.

Per the germline V gene, SNHLY is the CDR1 and FYNNEI is the CDR2. The cysteine opens and the phenylalanine closes a CDR3 of 13 amino acids. Only the CDR3 part of the read is kept: 39 bases, read in frame from the first base. V is pared back by 10 bases and J by 5 bases, with 16 bases lying between the germline termini. Study-wide conclusions, independent of this receptor: The quantity of clinical and demographic metadata differed by source and by participant and was supplied without curation.

The immunoSEQ Assay, a bias-controlled multiplex PCR, was used to amplify TCRbeta CDR3 regions from genomic DNA. For the original study's pipeline: Within the assay, amplification of reference gene primers was used to estimate how many nucleated cells each sample contained. To quantify the absolute abundance of each unique TCRbeta CDR3 rearrangement, sequence reads were collapsed and filtered. For each sample, productive Simpson clonality was calculated by taking the square root of Simpson's diversity index across productive rearrangements. The table was pulled from immuneACCESS by TCRdb, which kept in-frame rearrangements only. Such tables lose some clones; where checked, under half of the loss comes from unresolved V genes, and the rest has no known cause. V and J calls and clone size come straight from that table; D and trimming were deduced from the DNA. In this sample the table shows about 180,000 clones, 87% of which occur a single time. The top ten constitute roughly 1.5% of the sample.

Each collaborating institution followed its own protocols to collect whole blood in K2EDTA tubes. For TCRbeta analysis, collaborator samples were shipped as frozen whole blood, as isolated PBMCs, or as DNA extracted from either sample type. Remarks on this clone: Its antigen is not yet known. There are no base qualities to consult, and no much larger clone falls within one base.

The chain joins TRBV2 to TRBJ2-3, and perhaps TRBD1 as D gene, on 6 matching bases. The receptor was derived from a woman between 45 and 65 years old with acute or convalescent COVID-19. The specimen sequenced was peripheral blood. The DNA reads as follows: TGTGCCACTCCTACAAGAGGGGGAGATACGCAGTATTTT. It is translated as CATPTRGGDTQYF.